This T cell receptor (beta chain) derives from a study of blood T cell repertoires in COVID-19. CDR3 size: 12 residues. Germline values: CDR1 GTSNPN, CDR2 SVGIG (reference sequence). V lost 3 bases to trimming and J lost 9 bases; unmatched junction nucleotides: 6. This clone was picked up one time. The table came from immunoSEQ multiplex PCR; TCRdb's copy has only in-frame clones and leaves some out. Among around 180,000 clones, 88% were seen once, and the ten largest hold about 26%. V usage is TRBV30 and J usage is TRBJ2-5; 8 bases match TRBD1. This receptor was identified in a man aged 60 to 75 with acute or convalescent COVID-19. Sequenced: peripheral blood. CDR3 in amino acids: CAWSGQGSAQYF. Written as DNA, the CDR3 is TGTGCCTGGAGCGGACAGGGATCGGCCCAGTACTTC.